The 5 T cell receptor beta chains below come from one sample, sequenced in a study of T cells in Graves' hyperthyroidism and ophthalmopathy. Amplification of TCR beta CDR3 regions used RNA as the template. Researchers ran a first-round RT-PCR on the TCR CDR3 using the HTBI primer set. TCRdb processed the multiplex PCR reads anew with MiXCR; each CDR3 protein has one entry. The data contain 300,000 to 400,000 distinct CDR3 sequences, roughly 23% of them singletons. The sequenced sample consisted of blood. These receptors were taken from a woman aged 50 to 60 with Graves' hyperthyroidism.

This clonotype was detected a few times. V usage is TRBV6-1 and J usage is TRBJ1-6, with TRBD1 as a possible D gene (6 bases). The CDR3 loop spans 14 amino acids. Germline values: CDR1 MNHNS, CDR2 SASEGT. Trimming took 7 bases from V and 7 from J, leaving 14 bases between them. The CDR3 DNA is TGTGCCAGCAACAAACAGGGAGCCAATTCACCCCTCCACTTT. Protein sequence: CASNKQGANSPLHF.

This clonotype was observed many times. The J gene is TRBJ2-7, the V gene TRBV20-1; D gene unclear. In germline, CDR1 is DFQATT, CDR2 SNEGSKA (reference sequence). The CDR3 extends over 11 amino acids. V lost 3 bases, J lost 3 bases, and 6 bases lay in between. Written as DNA, the CDR3 is TGCAGTGCTAGGGGCAGCTACGAGCAGTACTTC. It yields the protein CSARGSYEQYF.

This clonotype appeared many times. This chain connects TRBV5-6 to TRBJ2-7; TRBD1 agrees at 8 bases. The CDR3 has 14 amino acids. With 7 bases clipped from V and 8 bases from J, the junction kept 14 bases outside the gene matches. CDR1 is SGHDT and CDR2 is YYEEEE in the germline V gene. The CDR3 reads CASFSGTGREKQYF. The CDR3 DNA follows: TGTGCCAGCTTCTCCGGGACAGGTCGCGAGAAGCAGTACTTC.

Many counts were recorded for this clonotype. The V and J genes are TRBV10-3 and TRBJ2-7; D remains unclear. The CDR3 totals 13 residues. Between the trimmed V and J ends, which lost 0 bases and 3 bases, there was a span of 6 bases. Per the germline V gene, CDR1 is ENHRY and CDR2 is SYGVKD. CDR3 sequence reads: CAISESYYYEQYF. The CDR3 DNA sequence: TGTGCCATCAGTGAGTCGTACTACTACGAGCAGTACTTC.

This clonotype was counted many times. The chain combines TRBV29-1 with TRBJ1-1; 7 nucleotides agree with TRBD1. CDR1 and CDR2 (germline): SQVTM, ANQGSEA. After removal of 0 bases from V and 5 bases from J, the junction contained 3 bases not matched to a gene. The CDR3 loop spans 13 amino acids. The CDR3 region is CSVEDHRGTEAFF. For the CDR3, the DNA is TGCAGCGTTGAAGACCACAGGGGAACTGAAGCTTTCTTT.